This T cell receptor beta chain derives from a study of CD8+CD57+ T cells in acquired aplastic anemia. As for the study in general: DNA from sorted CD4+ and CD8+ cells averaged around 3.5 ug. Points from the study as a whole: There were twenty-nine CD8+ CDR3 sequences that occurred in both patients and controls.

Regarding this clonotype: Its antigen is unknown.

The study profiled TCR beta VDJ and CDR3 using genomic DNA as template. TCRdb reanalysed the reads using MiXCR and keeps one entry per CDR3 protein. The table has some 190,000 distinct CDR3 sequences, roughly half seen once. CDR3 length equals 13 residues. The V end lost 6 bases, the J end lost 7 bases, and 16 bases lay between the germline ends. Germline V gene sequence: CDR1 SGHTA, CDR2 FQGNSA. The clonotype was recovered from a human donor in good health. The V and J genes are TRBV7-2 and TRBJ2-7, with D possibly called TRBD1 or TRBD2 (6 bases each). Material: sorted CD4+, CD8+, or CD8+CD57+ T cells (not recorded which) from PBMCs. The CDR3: CASSPARGREQYF. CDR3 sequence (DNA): TGTGCCAGCAGTCCCGCCCGGGGGCGGGAGCAGTACTTC.